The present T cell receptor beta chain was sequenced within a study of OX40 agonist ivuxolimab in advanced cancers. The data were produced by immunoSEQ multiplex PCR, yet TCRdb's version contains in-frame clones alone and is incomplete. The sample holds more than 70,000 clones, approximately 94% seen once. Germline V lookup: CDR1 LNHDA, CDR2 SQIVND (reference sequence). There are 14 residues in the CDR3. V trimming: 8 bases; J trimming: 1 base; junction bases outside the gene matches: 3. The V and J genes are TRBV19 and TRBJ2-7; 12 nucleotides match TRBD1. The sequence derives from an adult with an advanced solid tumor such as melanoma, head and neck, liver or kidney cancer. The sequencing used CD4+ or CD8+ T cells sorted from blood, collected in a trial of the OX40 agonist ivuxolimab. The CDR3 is CASSGQGASYEQYF. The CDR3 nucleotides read TGTGCCAGTTCGGGACAGGGGGCTTCCTACGAGCAGTACTTC.